The rows below give T cell receptor beta chains drawn from one sample of a study of cytomegalovirus exposure and HLA in healthy donors. Generated by immunoSEQ multiplex PCR, the TCRdb table keeps only in-frame clones and is missing some. The sample has 120,000 or so clones; 60% to 85% are singletons. The material sequenced was PBMCs. The receptor source for this set is a woman between 35 and 50 years old in good health and CMV-seronegative. Each CDR3 is given with its conserved first and last residue. Each record gives: clone size, V gene, CDR3 protein. Clone size is not always given. Where it is, it says once, few, many or a class for expanded clones.

size: -
V: TRBV7-6
CDR3: CASSLGAGVFYNEQFF

size: -
V: TRBV7-9
CDR3: CSSSSGLARRAGELFF

size: once
V: TRBV5-6
CDR3: CASSQGAGAGTDTQYF

size: -
V: TRBV7-9
CDR3: CSSSLRASGVRDTQYF

size: -
V: TRBV18
CDR3: CASSLSGTGVFTDYGYTF

size: -
V: TRBV19
CDR3: CAGRVQGASGKQYF

size: -
V: TRBV10-2
CDR3: CASKGLAGAPPGNEQFF

size: -
V: TRBV28
CDR3: CASSSTFGSGSPYEQYF

size: -
V: TRBV6-5
CDR3: CASSQGSTYEQYF

size: -
V: TRBV28
CDR3: CASSFPQGSHTEAFF

size: -
V: TRBV18
CDR3: CASSPGRVSYNEQFF

size: once
V: TRBV2
CDR3: CASQPLTTSGRWKQYF

size: -
V: TRBV4-3
CDR3: CASSQDLGGGEQFF

size: few
V: TRBV10-3
CDR3: CAIRGGGVEAFF

size: -
V: TRBV6-1
CDR3: CASRSGTGGTGGYTF

size: -
V: TRBV5-1
CDR3: CASSPRGRGNEQYF

size: once
V: TRBV7-6
CDR3: CASSLLLGSKSPYEQYF

size: -
V: TRBV27
CDR3: CASSSGLAVHEQYF

size: -
V: TRBV9
CDR3: CASSTDRAINEQFF

size: -
V: TRBV10-3
CDR3: CATYWALANEQFF

size: -
V: TRBV19
CDR3: CASSFSGTGELFF

size: -
V: TRBV7-9
CDR3: CASSSLGQQNEKLFF

size: -
V: TRBV5-8
CDR3: CASSLNSGLATYGELFF

size: -
V: TRBV7-9
CDR3: CSSSFPKRTDTQYF

size: few
V: TRBV4-3
CDR3: CASSQHRDRANEQYF

size: -
V: TRBV27
CDR3: CASSLRTRYEQYF

size: -
V: TRBV19
CDR3: CASTPGHNYGYTF

size: few
V: TRBV6-6
CDR3: CASRVGLAGVDEQFF